This T cell receptor beta chain appears in the sequencing data of a study of T cell responses to AZD1222 COVID-19 vaccine. Across the study: Analysis merged second doses at about 4 or about 12 weeks.

Some clones are missing from TCRdb's copy, which holds only in-frame ones; the method was immunoSEQ multiplex PCR. The sample includes 150,000 or so clones, under 90% of them seen just once. Overall study findings and caveats: There were mostly white British donors and more females than males, and clonal diversity was possibly underestimated. Seropositive AZD1222 recipients at baseline numbered only five or six.

On this clone: Its antigen remains unknown.

The origin of this receptor is an adult in good health. The sequences come from peripheral blood, collected on day 0 of AZD1222 vaccination.

DNA for the CDR3: TGCGCCACCTCGACTAGCGGGTTAGAAGAGACCCAGTACTTC. As protein: CATSTSGLEETQYF. The chain employs TRBV10-2 and TRBJ2-5; 10 nucleotides line up with TRBD2. The CDR3 totals 14 residues. Per germline, CDR1 WSHSY and CDR2 SAAADI. The V and J ends lost 10 bases and 3 bases, in that order; junction bases with no gene match: 8.